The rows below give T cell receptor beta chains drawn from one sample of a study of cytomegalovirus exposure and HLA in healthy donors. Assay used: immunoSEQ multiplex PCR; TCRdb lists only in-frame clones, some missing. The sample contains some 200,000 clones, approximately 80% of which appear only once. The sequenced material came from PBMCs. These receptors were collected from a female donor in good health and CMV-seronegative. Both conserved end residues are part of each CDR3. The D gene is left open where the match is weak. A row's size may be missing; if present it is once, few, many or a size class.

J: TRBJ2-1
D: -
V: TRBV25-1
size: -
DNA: TGTGCCAGCAGTGAACCTGACGAGCGCCGAGTATCCTACAATGAGCAGTTCTTC
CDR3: CASSEPDERRVSYNEQFF

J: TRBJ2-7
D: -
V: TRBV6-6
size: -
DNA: TGTGCCAGCAGTCTTCCTGGGGTGGGAGACTACGAGCAGTACTTC
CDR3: CASSLPGVGDYEQYF

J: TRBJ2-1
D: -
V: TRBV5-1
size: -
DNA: TGCGCCAGCAGCTGGGGGGAAAGCTCCTACAATGAGCAGTTCTTC
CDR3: CASSWGESSYNEQFF

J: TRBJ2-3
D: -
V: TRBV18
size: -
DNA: TGTGCCAGCTCACCAGGAACAGCTATGATCACAGATACGCAGTATTTT
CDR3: CASSPGTAMITDTQYF

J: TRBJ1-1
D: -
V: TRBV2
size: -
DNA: TGTGCCAGCAGCCATGAACAGGTGAACACTGAAGCTTTCTTT
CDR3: CASSHEQVNTEAFF

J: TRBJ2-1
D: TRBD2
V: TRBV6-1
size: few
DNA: TGTGCCAGCAGTCCCTGGGGGGGAAGTTACAATGAGCAGTTCTTC
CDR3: CASSPWGGSYNEQFF

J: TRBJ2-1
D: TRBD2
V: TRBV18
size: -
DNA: TGTGCCAGCTCACCGGCGGGACTAGCGGGAGTGGGGAATGAGCAGTTCTTC
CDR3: CASSPAGLAGVGNEQFF

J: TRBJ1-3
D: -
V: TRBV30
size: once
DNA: TGTGCCTGGAATCATGTGGGCACTGGAAACACCATATATTTT
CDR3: CAWNHVGTGNTIYF

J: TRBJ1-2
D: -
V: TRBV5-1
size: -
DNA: TGCGCCAGCAGCTTGGACCTTCAGGGCTACACCTTC
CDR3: CASSLDLQGYTF

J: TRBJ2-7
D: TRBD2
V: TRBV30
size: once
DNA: TGTGCCTGGACCCAAGCGGGGGAGCAGTACTTC
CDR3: CAWTQAGEQYF

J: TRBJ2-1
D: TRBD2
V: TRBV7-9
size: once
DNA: TGTGCCAGCAGCCCGTTGACTAGCGGGGGGGTCTCCTACAATGAGCAGTTCTTC
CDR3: CASSPLTSGGVSYNEQFF

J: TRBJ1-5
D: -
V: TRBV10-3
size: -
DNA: TGTGCCATCAGTGAGCGGCACAGGGAAAACCAGCCCCAGCATTTT
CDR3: CAISERHRENQPQHF

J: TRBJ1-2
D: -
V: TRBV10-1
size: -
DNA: TGCGCCAGCAGTGAGCTGCAGGGGTCCACCGAGTCTGACTATGGCTACACCTTC
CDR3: CASSELQGSTESDYGYTF

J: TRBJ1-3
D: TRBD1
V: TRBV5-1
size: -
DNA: TGCGCCAGCAGCCAACTGGGACAGGGGGTCCCTGGAAACACCATATATTTT
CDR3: CASSQLGQGVPGNTIYF

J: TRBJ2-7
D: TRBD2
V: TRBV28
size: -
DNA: TGTGCCAGCAGTTTCTTAGGACTAGCGGGATTCTACGAGCAGTACTTC
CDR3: CASSFLGLAGFYEQYF

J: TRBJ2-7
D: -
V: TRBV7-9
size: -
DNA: TGTGCCAGCAGCTTGGAGAACTACGAGCAGTACTTC
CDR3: CASSLENYEQYF

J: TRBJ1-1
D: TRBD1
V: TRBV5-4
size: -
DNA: TGTGCCAGCAGCTTCCCAGGGGGACAAGCTGAAGCTTTCTTT
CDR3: CASSFPGGQAEAFF

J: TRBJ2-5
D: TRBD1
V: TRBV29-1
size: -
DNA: TGCAGCTCGAGGACAGGGGAAGAGACCCAGTACTTC
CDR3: CSSRTGEETQYF

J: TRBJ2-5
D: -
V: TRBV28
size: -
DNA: TGTGCCAGCAGTCTCCTGACAGGACGGGAGACCCAGTACTTC
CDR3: CASSLLTGRETQYF

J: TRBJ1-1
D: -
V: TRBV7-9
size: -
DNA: TGTGCCAGCAGCCCCCGGACGCGGGTGAACACTGAAGCTTTCTTT
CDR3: CASSPRTRVNTEAFF

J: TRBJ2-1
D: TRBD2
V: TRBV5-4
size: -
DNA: TGTGCCAGCAGCCCCGTTAGCGGGGGGGCCAGGTACAATGAGCAGTTCTTC
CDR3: CASSPVSGGARYNEQFF

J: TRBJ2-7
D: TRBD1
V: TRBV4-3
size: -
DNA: TGCGCCAGCAGCCAAGCGTATGACAGGGACTACGAGCAGTACTTC
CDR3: CASSQAYDRDYEQYF

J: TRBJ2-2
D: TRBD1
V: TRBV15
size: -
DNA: TGTGCCACCAGCAGCGACAGGGTTGGCACCGGGGAGCTGTTTTTT
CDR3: CATSSDRVGTGELFF

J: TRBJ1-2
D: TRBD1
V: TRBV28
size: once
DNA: TGTGCCAGCAGCCGAAAAGGACACAGGGGATCTAACTATGGCTACACCTTC
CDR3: CASSRKGHRGSNYGYTF

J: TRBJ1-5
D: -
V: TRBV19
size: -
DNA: TGTGCCAGTACCTACAGGGACCGTGGCAATCAGCCCCAGCATTTT
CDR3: CASTYRDRGNQPQHF

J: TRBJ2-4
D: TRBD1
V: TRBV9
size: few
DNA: TGTGCCAGCAGCGTAGATCCCCCAGGGGGAGCCAAAAACATTCAGTACTTC
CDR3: CASSVDPPGGAKNIQYF

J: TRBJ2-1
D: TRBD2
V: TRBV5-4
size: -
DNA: TGTGCCAGCAGCGGGGGAGGGAATTCGGGTGAGCAGTTCTTC
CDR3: CASSGGGNSGEQFF

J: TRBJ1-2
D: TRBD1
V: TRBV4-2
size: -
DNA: TGTGCCAGCAGCCAAGCAGGGGGGAACTATGGCTACACCTTC
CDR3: CASSQAGGNYGYTF

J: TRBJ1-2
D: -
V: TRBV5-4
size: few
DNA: TGTGCCAGCAGCTTACCCCTGGGGGGATGGTATGGCTACACCTTC
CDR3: CASSLPLGGWYGYTF

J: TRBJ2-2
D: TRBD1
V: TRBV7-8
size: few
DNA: TGTGCCAGCAGCTACAAAGGGACAGGGGGCGTCACCGGGGAGCTGTTTTTT
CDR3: CASSYKGTGGVTGELFF

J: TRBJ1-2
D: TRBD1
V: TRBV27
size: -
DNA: TGTGCCAGCAGTCTAGCTCAAACAGGGGTGGACGGCTACACCTTC
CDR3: CASSLAQTGVDGYTF

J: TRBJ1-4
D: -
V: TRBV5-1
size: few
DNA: TGCGCCAGCAGCGCAGACCAGGATGAAAAACTGTTTTTT
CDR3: CASSADQDEKLFF

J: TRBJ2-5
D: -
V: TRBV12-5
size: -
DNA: TGTGCTAGTGGTCCCTCAGGGGGCGGGAGACCCCAGTACTTC
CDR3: CASGPSGGGRPQYF

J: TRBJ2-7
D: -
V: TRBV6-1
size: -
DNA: TGTGCCAGCAGTGAAGTTATCCCTTCCCCCCTCGAGCAGTACTTC
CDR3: CASSEVIPSPLEQYF

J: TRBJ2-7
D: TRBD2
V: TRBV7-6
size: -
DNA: TGTGCCAGCAGCCCGACGACTAGCGGGGGGACCTACGAGCAGTACTTC
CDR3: CASSPTTSGGTYEQYF

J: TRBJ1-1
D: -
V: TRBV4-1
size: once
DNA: TGCGCCAGCAGCCAACCACATTCGAACACTGAAGCTTTCTTT
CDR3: CASSQPHSNTEAFF

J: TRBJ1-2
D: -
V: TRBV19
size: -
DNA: TGTGCCAGTAGTATAGATCACTCAGGGTTCTATGGCTACACCTTC
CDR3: CASSIDHSGFYGYTF

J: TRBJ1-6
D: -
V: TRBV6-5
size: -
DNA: TGTGCCAGCAGAGGGGGACCCCGGGCCTCACCCCTCCACTTT
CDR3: CASRGGPRASPLHF

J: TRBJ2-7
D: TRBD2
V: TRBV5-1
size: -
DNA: TGCGCCAGCAGCCCCTTTAGCGGGGGAGGTCACGAGCAGTACTTC
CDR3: CASSPFSGGGHEQYF

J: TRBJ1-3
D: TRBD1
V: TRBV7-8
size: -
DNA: TGTGCCAGCAGCCCCAATTATGGTGCACAGGGGGCGACTGGAAACACCATATATTTT
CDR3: CASSPNYGAQGATGNTIYF

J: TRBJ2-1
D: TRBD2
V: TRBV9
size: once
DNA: TGTGCCAGCAGCGTAGAGATAGCGGGCGGTGAGCAGTTCTTC
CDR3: CASSVEIAGGEQFF

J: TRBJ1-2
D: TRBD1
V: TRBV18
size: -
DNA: TGTGCCAGCTCACCTTCGGGGACAGAACTCTATGGCTACACCTTC
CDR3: CASSPSGTELYGYTF

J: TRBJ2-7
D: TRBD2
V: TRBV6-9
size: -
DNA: TGTGCCAGCAGTTCGGCGGGGGTGACCTACGAGCAGTACTTC
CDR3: CASSSAGVTYEQYF

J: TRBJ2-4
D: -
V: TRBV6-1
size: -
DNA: TGTGCCAGCAGTGAAGTGGTGGGCTCCAAAAACATTCAGTACTTC
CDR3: CASSEVVGSKNIQYF

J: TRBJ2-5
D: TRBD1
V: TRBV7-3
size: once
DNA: TGTGCCAGCAGCCCCGGACAGGCCCAAGAGACCCAGTACTTC
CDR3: CASSPGQAQETQYF